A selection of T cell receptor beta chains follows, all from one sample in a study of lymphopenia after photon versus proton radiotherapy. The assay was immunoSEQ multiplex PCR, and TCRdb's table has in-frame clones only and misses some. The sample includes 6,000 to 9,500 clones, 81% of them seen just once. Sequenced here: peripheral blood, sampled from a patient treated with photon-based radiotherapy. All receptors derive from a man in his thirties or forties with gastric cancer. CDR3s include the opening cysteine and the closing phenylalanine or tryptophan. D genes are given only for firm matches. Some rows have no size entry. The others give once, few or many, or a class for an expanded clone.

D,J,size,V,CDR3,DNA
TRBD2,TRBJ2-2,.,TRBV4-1,CASSRSPSGGDNAGELFF,TGCGCCAGCAGCCGCTCGCCTAGCGGGGGGGATAATGCCGGGGAGCTGTTTTTT
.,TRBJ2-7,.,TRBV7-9,CASSPPGIASYEQYF,TGTGCCAGCAGCCCCCCCGGGATAGCGAGCTACGAGCAGTACTTC
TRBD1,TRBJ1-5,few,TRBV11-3,CASRLESGQGCNQPQHF,TGTGCCAGCAGACTAGAATCGGGACAGGGCTGCAATCAGCCCCAGCATTTT
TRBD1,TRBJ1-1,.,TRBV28,CASSSTGDENTEAFF,TGTGCCAGCAGTTCAACAGGGGATGAGAACACTGAAGCTTTCTTT
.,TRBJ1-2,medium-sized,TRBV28,CASRTLGVELNYGYTF,TGTGCCAGCAGAACCCTGGGGGTCGAGCTTAACTATGGCTACACCTTC
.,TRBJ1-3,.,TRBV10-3,CAINVESSGNTIYF,TGTGCCATCAATGTGGAAAGCTCTGGAAACACCATATATTTT
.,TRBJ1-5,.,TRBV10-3,CAIRGVENQPQHF,TGTGCCATCAGGGGAGTGGAGAATCAGCCCCAGCATTTT
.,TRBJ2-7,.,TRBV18,CASSPVLDEQYF,TGTGCCAGCTCACCGGTCCTGGACGAGCAGTACTTC
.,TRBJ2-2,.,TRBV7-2,CASTGWSRDNTGELFF,TGTGCCAGCACCGGCTGGTCTCGGGATAACACCGGGGAGCTGTTTTTT
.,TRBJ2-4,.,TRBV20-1,CSARQNIQYF,TGCAGTGCTAGGCAAAACATTCAGTACTTC
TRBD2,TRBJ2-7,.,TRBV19,CASSTRLAGELFHEQYF,TGTGCCAGTAGTACAAGACTAGCGGGAGAACTGTTCCACGAGCAGTACTTC
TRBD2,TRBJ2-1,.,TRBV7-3,CATTRLATYNEQFF,TGTGCCACCACGAGACTAGCGACCTACAATGAGCAGTTCTTC
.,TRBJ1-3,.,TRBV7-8,CASSLSTPASGNTIYF,TGTGCCAGCAGCTTGAGTACACCTGCCTCTGGAAACACCATATATTTT
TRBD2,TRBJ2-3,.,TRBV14,CASSRLTSGGADTQYF,TGTGCCAGCAGCCGATTGACTAGCGGGGGGGCAGATACGCAGTATTTT
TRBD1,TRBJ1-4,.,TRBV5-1,CASSLGPGTGVGEKLFF,TGCGCCAGCAGCTTGGGTCCCGGGACAGGGGTTGGTGAAAAACTGTTTTTT
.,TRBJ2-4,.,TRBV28,CASSLWGDIQYF,TGTGCCAGCAGTTTATGGGGTGACATTCAGTACTTC
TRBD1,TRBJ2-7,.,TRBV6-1,CASRGQGYEQYF,TGTGCCAGCAGAGGACAGGGCTACGAGCAGTACTTC
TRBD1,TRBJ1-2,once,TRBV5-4,CASSFTGENGYTF,TGTGCCAGCAGCTTCACAGGGGAAAATGGCTACACCTTC